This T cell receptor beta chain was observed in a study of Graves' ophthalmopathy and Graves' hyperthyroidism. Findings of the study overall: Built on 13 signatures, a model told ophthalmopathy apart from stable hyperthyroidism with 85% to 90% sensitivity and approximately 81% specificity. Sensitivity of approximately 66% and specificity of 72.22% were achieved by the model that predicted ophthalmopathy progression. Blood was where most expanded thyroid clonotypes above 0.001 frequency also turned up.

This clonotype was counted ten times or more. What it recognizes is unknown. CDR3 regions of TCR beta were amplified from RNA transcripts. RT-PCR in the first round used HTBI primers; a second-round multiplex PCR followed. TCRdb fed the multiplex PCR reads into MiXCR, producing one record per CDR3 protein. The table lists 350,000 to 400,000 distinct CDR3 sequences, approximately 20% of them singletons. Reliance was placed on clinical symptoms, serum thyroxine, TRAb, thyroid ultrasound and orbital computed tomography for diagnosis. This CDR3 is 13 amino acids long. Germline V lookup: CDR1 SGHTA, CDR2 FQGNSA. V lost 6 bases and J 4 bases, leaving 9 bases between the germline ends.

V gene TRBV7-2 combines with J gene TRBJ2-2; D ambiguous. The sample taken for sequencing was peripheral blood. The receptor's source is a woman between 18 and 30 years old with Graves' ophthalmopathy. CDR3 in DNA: TGTGCCAGCAGACGTGTCGTCACCGGGGAGCTGTTTTTT. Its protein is CASRRVVTGELFF.